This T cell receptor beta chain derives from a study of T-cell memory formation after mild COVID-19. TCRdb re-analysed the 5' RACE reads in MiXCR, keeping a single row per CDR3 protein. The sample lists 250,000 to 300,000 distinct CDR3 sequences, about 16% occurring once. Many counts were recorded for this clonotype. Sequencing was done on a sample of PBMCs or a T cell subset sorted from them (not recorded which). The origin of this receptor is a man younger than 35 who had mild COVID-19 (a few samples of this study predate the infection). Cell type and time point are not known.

CDR3 amino acids: CASSFSDGNQPQHF. CDR3 nucleotide sequence: TGTGCCAGCAGTTTCTCGGACGGCAATCAGCCCCAGCATTTT. The gene calls are TRBV12-3 or TRBV12-4 and TRBJ1-5; the D is unclear. This CDR3 region has 14 residues. V was shortened by 3 bases and J by 2 bases, with 8 bases between the two germline ends.